This passage covers 21 T cell receptor beta chains from one sample sequenced in a study of blood T cells in healthy people across ages. Primed by a sample-barcoded 5' primer and a J-beta primer mix, a second PCR proceeded for 7 to 11 cycles. MiXCR, run by TCRdb on the 5' RACE reads, gives a single entry per CDR3 protein. There are around 710,000 distinct CDR3 sequences in the sample; roughly 44% occur only once, and 20% to 25% lies in the top ten. Sample: blood. The receptor source for this set is a woman aged 60-75 years in good health.

This clonotype showed up just a few times. The rearrangement uses TRBV7-2 and TRBJ2-3; no clear D gene. The CDR3 is 16 amino acids. Trimming removed 3 bases at V and 5 bases at J, with 18 bases between. The germline V gene encodes CDR1 SGHTA and CDR2 FQGNSA. The CDR3 loop is CASSFVSQPMGDTQYF. The CDR3 nucleotides are TGTGCCAGCAGCTTCGTCTCCCAGCCCATGGGAGATACGCAGTATTTT.

The chain uses TRBV5-5 and TRBJ2-3; TRBD1 is a possible D gene (6 bases). V was trimmed by 3 bases and J by 6 bases, leaving 17 bases between them. This CDR3 region has 15 residues. Germline CDR1 SGHKS, CDR2 YYEKEE (reference sequence). In nucleotides, the CDR3 is TGTGCCAGCAGCTCGGACAGTGCGGTTGACGATACGCAGTATTTT. The encoded protein is CASSSDSAVDDTQYF.

The rearrangement uses TRBV9 and TRBJ1-2, with a possible D match to TRBD1 (6 bases). Germline CDR1 and CDR2: SGDLS and YYNGEE. Trimming stripped 0 bases from V and 8 bases from J, with 14 bases between. This CDR3 has 14 residues. The DNA of the CDR3 is TGTGCCAGCAGCGTAGCGCGGGGGCCACGGGGCTACACCTTC. It encodes CASSVARGPRGYTF.

This clonotype was counted a few times. The CDR3 DNA follows: TGTGCCAGCAGTTTCCCCCGACAGGGGCAGAGCTCCTATAATTCACCCCTCCACTTT. Amino acid sequence: CASSFPRQGQSSYNSPLHF. The chain carries TRBV12-3 or TRBV12-4 and TRBJ1-6, with 8 bases fitting TRBD1. The junction had 10 bases not matched to a gene; V was cut back by 3 bases and J by 0 bases. CDR3 length equals 19 residues.

The J gene is TRBJ2-7, the V gene TRBV6-2 or TRBV6-3; D might be TRBD2 (6 bases). Germline V gene sequence: CDR1 MNHEY, CDR2 SVGEGT. V was shortened by 3 bases and J by 1 base, with 16 bases between the two germline ends. The CDR3 is 16 residues long. The CDR3 loop reads CASSYQPGTSSYEQYF. The CDR3 nucleotides are TGTGCCAGCAGTTATCAGCCCGGGACTTCTTCCTACGAGCAGTACTTC.

This clonotype was seen only a few times. This sequence joins TRBV12-3 or TRBV12-4 and TRBJ2-4; 9 nucleotides align to TRBD1. The CDR3 is 15 residues long. With V trimmed by 4 bases and J by 13 bases, 14 bases remained unmatched. The CDR3 DNA is TGTGCCAGCAGTTATCTAACAGGGGGCCTTGGGGAGCAGTACTTC. The encoded protein is CASSYLTGGLGEQYF.

This clonotype was picked up a small number of times. The chain links TRBV5-6 to TRBJ2-1; D is perhaps TRBD1 (5 bases). The CDR3 consists of 14 residues. In germline, CDR1 is SGHDT, CDR2 YYEEEE. The V gene lost 2 bases and the J gene lost 14 bases, with 20 bases spanning the gap. CDR3 loop: CASSFLDGARVEFF. The CDR3 DNA follows: TGTGCCAGCAGCTTTTTAGATGGGGCGCGAGTTGAGTTCTTC.

This chain links TRBV6-1 with TRBJ1-5; maybe TRBD1 (5 bases). The CDR3 length is 17 residues. CDR1 is MNHNS, CDR2 SASEGT, per germline. V was cut by 6 bases and J by 1 base, with 19 bases left in between. DNA of the CDR3: TGTGCCAGCAGCCCGCGTCGGGCAGGGTGGAGCAATCAGCCCCAGCATTTT. This codes for CASSPRRAGWSNQPQHF.

The genes are TRBV7-2 and TRBJ2-4, with 12 bases lining up with TRBD1. The end of the DNA is better explained by TRBJ2-7, so the J call may be wrong. Germline CDR1 is SGHTA and CDR2 is FQGNSA. CDR3 length: 14 amino acids. The CDR3 reads CASSIRDRGHEQYF. The CDR3 DNA sequence: TGTGCCAGCAGCATCCGGGACAGGGGGCACGAGCAGTACTTC.

This clonotype was recorded at least ten times. This chain uses TRBV3-1 with TRBJ2-5; 9 bases align to TRBD2. The CDR3 extends over 16 amino acids. The germline gives CDR1 LGHDT, CDR2 YNNKEL (reference sequence). Trimming took 1 base from V and 3 from J; bases not matched to a gene: 6. CDR3 bases: TGTGCCAGCAGCCAAGCCAGTTCTAGCGGGGAAGAGACCCAGTACTTC. Encoded protein: CASSQASSSGEETQYF.

This clonotype appeared a few times. The rearrangement uses TRBV27 and TRBJ2-7, with a possible D match to TRBD1 (6 bases). The CDR3 runs to 17 residues. The V gene's germline CDR1 is MNHEY and CDR2 SMNVEV (reference sequence). The V end lost 3 bases, the J end lost 0 bases, and 18 bases lay between the germline ends. CDR3 in amino acids: CASSLGDTRSYSYEQYF. The DNA of the CDR3 is TGTGCCAGCAGTTTGGGGGACACCCGATCCTACTCCTACGAGCAGTACTTC.

The chain carries TRBV6-5 and TRBJ1-5; D perhaps matches TRBD1 (6 bases). Trimming removed 5 bases at V and 3 bases at J, with 8 bases between. The germline CDR1 and CDR2 sequences are MNHEY and SVGAGI. This CDR3 has 13 amino acids. The CDR3, as DNA: TGTGCCAGCAGTACAGGGCTCAATCAGCCCCAGCATTTT. It is translated as CASSTGLNQPQHF.

The chain couples TRBV4-2 to TRBJ1-6, with 7 bases fitting TRBD1. The V and J ends lost 2 bases and 10 bases, in that order; junction bases with no gene match: 11. This CDR3 contains 16 residues. CDR1 and CDR2 (germline): LGHNA, YNFKEQ. In DNA form, the CDR3 reads TGTGCCAGCAGCCAAAGAGGACAGGAGGTCGGCTCACCCCTCCACTTT. This codes for CASSQRGQEVGSPLHF.

CDR3: CASRVAGGPNEQFF. Here the CDR3 DNA reads TGTGCCAGCAGGGTAGCGGGGGGACCTAATGAGCAGTTCTTC. The chain has TRBV6-2 or TRBV6-3 and TRBJ2-1; 10 positions match TRBD2. This CDR3 is built from 14 residues. Germline assignment: CDR1 MNHEY and CDR2 SVGEGT. V was clipped by 6 bases and J by 7 bases; unmatched bases: 6.

On this clonotype: An end of the junction does not agree with germline; a read error may underlie this. The V gene is TRBV3-1, the J gene TRBJ2-1, with D possibly being TRBD1 or TRBD2 (6 bases each). Germline-derived CDR1 and CDR2 are LGHDT and YNNKEL (reference sequence). This CDR3 is built from 13 residues. CDR3 region: CVSSQGGFSEQFF. CDR3 in DNA: TGTGTCAGCAGCCAAGGGGGGTTTAGCGAGCAGTTCTTC.

Points on this clonotype: One base away lies a much larger clone, so this may be a sequencing read error. The V call is TRBV5-1, the J call TRBJ2-3; D uncertain. V dropped 3 bases and J dropped 2 bases, with 7 bases sitting between them. This CDR3 is 13 amino acids long. CDR1 SGHRS and CDR2 YFSETQ come from the germline V gene. The CDR3 DNA follows: TGCGCCAGCAGCTCGGCCTTCACAGATACGCAGTATTTT. Protein: CASSSAFTDTQYF.

This chain links TRBV7-6 with TRBJ2-3; 9 nucleotides line up with TRBD1. V was pared by 5 bases and J by 5 bases, with 5 bases of the junction left unmatched. The CDR3 spans 14 residues. Germline V gene lookup returns CDR1 SGHVS and CDR2 FNYEAQ. CDR3 in amino acids: CASSTGQGLDTQYF. Written as DNA, the CDR3 is TGTGCCAGCAGCACGGGACAGGGTTTAGATACGCAGTATTTT.

The chain has TRBV20-1 and TRBJ1-1; 7 nucleotides match TRBD1. J lost 5 bases, V lost 4 bases, and 10 bases had no gene match. The CDR3 loop spans 14 amino acids. Germline V CDR1 and CDR2: DFQATT, SNEGSKA (reference sequence). The CDR3, as DNA: TGCAGTGCTAACAACTACAGGGGTAGTACTGAAGCTTTCTTT. It translates to CSANNYRGSTEAFF.

This sequence joins TRBV7-3 and TRBJ2-1; 11 nucleotides line up with TRBD2. Germline V gene sequence: CDR1 SGHTA, CDR2 FQGTGA. Trimming took 2 bases from V and 3 from J; bases not matched to a gene: 18. The CDR3 covers 21 residues. CDR3 protein: CASSLGPSGGHYRTVYNEQFF. The CDR3 nucleotides read TGTGCCAGCAGCTTAGGGCCTAGCGGGGGGCACTACAGGACCGTCTACAATGAGCAGTTCTTC.

The CDR3 spells CASSVSSGVRFF. The CDR3 DNA follows: TGTGCCAGCAGTGTTAGCAGCGGGGTTAGGTTCTTC. The V gene is TRBV6-1, the J gene TRBJ2-1; 7 positions agree with TRBD2. Trimming took 4 bases from V and 15 from J; bases not matched to a gene: 9. Germline CDR1 is MNHNS and CDR2 is SASEGT. The CDR3 sequence is 12 residues long.

The V call is TRBV5-1, the J call TRBJ2-1; possibly TRBD1 or TRBD2 for D (6 bases each). V lost 4 bases and J lost 2, with 25 bases in between. Looked up from germline, CDR1 is SGHRS and CDR2 is YFSETQ. CDR3 length: 19 residues. CDR3 nucleotides: TGCGCCAGCAGCACGGTGATATTTGGGGGGCTACCACCCTACAATGAGCAGTTCTTC. Translating gives CASSTVIFGGLPPYNEQFF.